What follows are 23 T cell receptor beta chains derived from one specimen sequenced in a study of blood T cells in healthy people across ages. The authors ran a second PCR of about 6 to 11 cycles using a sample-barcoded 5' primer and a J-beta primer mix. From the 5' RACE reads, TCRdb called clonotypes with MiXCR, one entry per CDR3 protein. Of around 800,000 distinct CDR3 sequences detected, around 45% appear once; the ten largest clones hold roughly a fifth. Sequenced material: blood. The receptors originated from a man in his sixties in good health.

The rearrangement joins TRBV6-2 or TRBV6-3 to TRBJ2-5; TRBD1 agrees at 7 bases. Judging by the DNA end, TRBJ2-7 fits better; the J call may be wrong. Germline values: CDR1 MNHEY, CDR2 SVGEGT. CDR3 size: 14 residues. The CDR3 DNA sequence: TGTGCCAGCAGATTGACAGGGACGACCCGCGAGCAGTACTTC. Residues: CASRLTGTTREQYF.

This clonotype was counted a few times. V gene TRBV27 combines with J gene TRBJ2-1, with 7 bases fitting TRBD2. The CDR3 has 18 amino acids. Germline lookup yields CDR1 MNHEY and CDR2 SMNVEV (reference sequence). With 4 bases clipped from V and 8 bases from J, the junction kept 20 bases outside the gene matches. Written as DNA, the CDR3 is TGTGCCAGCAGTTCCGATAAGGCCCGGGACTATTTATTGGATGAGCAGTTCTTC. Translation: CASSSDKARDYLLDEQFF.

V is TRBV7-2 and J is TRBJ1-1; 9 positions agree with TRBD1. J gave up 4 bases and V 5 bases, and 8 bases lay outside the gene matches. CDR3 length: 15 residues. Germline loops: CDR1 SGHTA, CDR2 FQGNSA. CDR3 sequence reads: CASSPLGQGVTEAFF. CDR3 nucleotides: TGTGCCAGCAGCCCCCTGGGACAGGGTGTCACTGAAGCTTTCTTT.

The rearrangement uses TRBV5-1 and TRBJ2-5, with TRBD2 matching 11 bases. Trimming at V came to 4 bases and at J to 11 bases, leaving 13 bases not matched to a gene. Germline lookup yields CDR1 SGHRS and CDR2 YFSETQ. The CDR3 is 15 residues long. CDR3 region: CASSPGLAVVNEQYF. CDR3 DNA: TGCGCCAGCAGCCCGGGACTAGCGGTTGTCAATGAGCAGTACTTC.

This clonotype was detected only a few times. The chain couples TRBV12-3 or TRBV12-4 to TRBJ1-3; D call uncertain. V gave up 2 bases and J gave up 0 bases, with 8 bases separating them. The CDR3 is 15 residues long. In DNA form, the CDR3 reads TGTGCCAGCAGTTTATACAGTGTCTCTGGAAACACCATATATTTT. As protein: CASSLYSVSGNTIYF.

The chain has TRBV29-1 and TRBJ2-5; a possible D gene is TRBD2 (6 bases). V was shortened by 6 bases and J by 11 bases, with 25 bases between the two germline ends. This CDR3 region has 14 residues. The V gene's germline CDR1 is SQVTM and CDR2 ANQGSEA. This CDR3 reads CSVQTGLTYNEQYF. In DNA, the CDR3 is TGCAGCGTCCAAACGGGACTCACCTACAATGAGCAGTACTTC.

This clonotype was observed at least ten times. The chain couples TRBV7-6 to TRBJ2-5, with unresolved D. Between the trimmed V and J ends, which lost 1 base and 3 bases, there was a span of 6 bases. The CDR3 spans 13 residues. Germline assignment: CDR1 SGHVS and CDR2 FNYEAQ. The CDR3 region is CASSLVLKETQYF. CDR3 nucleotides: TGTGCCAGCAGCTTAGTACTCAAAGAGACCCAGTACTTC.

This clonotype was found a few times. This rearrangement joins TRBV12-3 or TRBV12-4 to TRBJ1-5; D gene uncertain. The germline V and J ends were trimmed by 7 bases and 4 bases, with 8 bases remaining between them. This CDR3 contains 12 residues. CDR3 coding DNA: TGTGCCAGCACCGTCGGAAATCAGCCCCAGCATTTT. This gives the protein CASTVGNQPQHF.

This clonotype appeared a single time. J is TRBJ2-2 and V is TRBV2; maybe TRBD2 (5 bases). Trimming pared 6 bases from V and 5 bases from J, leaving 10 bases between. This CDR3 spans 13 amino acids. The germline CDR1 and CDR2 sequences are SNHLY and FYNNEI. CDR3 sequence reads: CASRDGVTGELFF. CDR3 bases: TGTGCCAGCAGGGACGGGGTTACCGGGGAGCTGTTTTTT.

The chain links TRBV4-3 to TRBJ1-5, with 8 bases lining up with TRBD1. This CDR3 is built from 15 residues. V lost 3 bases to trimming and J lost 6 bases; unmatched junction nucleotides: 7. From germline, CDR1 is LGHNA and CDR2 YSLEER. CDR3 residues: CASSQRRGLGQPQHF. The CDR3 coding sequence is TGCGCCAGCAGCCAGCGCAGGGGGCTGGGTCAGCCCCAGCATTTT.

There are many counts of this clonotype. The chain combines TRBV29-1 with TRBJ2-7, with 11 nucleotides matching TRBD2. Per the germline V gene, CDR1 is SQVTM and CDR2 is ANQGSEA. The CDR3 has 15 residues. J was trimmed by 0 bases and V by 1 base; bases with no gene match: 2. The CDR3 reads CSVEVGLADSYEQYF. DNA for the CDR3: TGCAGCGTTGAAGTGGGACTAGCGGACTCCTACGAGCAGTACTTC.

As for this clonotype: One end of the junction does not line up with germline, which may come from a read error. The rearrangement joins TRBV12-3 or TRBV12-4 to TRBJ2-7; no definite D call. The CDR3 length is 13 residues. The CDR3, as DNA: TGTGCCGGCAGTTGGGGAAGGAACTACGAGCAGTACTTC. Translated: CAGSWGRNYEQYF.

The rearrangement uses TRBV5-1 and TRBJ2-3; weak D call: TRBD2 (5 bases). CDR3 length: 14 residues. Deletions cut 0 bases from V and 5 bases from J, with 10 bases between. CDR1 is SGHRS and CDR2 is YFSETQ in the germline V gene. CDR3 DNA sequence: TGCGCCAGCAGCTTGGAGCGGCGGAAAGATACGCAGTATTTT. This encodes CASSLERRKDTQYF.

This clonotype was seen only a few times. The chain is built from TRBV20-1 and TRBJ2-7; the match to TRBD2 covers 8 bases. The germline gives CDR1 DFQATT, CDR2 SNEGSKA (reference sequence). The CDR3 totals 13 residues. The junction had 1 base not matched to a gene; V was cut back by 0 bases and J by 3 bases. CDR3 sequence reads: CSAREAGDYEQYF. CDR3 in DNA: TGCAGTGCTAGAGAAGCGGGGGACTACGAGCAGTACTTC.

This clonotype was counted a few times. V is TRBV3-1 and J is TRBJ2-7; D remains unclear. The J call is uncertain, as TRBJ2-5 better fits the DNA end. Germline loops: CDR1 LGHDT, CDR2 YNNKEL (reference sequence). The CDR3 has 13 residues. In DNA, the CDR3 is TGTGCCAGCAGCCAAGGAAAGAGGGAGACCCAGTACTTC. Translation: CASSQGKRETQYF.

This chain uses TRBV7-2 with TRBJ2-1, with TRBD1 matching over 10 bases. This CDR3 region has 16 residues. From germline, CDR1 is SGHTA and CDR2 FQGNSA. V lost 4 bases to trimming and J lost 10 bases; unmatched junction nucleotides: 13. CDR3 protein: CASSYNRDRGFREQFF. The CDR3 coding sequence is TGTGCCAGCAGCTATAACCGGGACAGGGGATTCAGGGAGCAGTTCTTC.

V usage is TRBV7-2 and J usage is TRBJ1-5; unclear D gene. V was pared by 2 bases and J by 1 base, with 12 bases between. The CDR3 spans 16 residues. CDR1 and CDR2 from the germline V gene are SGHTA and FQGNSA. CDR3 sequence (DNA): TGTGCCAGCAGCTTACGACCATCCTCGAGCAATCAGCCCCAGCATTTT. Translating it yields CASSLRPSSSNQPQHF.

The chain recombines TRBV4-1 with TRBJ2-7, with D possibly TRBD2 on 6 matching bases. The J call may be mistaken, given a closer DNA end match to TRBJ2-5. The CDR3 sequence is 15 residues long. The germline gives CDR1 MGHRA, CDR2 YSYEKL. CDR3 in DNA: TGCGCCAGCAGCCAAGCCCGGCAGGGAGGAGAGACCCAGTACTTC. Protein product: CASSQARQGGETQYF.

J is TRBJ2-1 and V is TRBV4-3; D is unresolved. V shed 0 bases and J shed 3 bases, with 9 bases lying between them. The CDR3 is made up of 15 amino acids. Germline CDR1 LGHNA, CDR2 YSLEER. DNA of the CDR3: TGCGCCAGCAGCCAAGAATCGTACAGCTACAATGAGCAGTTCTTC. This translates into CASSQESYSYNEQFF.

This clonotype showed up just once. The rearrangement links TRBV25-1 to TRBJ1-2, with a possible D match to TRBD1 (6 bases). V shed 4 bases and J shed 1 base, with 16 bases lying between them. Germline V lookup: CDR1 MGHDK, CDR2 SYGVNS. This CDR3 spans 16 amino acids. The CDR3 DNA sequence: TGTGCCAGCAGTGGAGTACAGGGCGCATTTAACTATGGCTACACCTTC. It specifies CASSGVQGAFNYGYTF.

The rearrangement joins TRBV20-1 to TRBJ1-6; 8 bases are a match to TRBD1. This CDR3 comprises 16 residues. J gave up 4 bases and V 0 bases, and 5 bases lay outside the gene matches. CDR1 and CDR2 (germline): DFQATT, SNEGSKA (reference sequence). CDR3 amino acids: CSARESRTGYNSPLHF. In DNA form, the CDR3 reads TGCAGTGCTAGAGAATCCCGGACAGGGTATAATTCACCCCTCCACTTT.

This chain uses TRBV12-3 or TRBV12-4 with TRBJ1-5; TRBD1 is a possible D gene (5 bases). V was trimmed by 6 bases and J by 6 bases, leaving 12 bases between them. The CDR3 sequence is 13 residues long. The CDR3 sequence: CASSPRAIQPQHF. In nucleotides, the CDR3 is TGTGCCAGCAGCCCCAGGGCTATTCAGCCCCAGCATTTT.

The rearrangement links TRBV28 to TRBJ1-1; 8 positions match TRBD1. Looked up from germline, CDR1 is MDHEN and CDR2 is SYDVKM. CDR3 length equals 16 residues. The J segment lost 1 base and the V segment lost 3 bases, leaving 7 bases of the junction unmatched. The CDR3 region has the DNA TGTGCCAGCAGTTTCAGTCGGACAGGGACGAACACTGAAGCTTTCTTT. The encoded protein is CASSFSRTGTNTEAFF.